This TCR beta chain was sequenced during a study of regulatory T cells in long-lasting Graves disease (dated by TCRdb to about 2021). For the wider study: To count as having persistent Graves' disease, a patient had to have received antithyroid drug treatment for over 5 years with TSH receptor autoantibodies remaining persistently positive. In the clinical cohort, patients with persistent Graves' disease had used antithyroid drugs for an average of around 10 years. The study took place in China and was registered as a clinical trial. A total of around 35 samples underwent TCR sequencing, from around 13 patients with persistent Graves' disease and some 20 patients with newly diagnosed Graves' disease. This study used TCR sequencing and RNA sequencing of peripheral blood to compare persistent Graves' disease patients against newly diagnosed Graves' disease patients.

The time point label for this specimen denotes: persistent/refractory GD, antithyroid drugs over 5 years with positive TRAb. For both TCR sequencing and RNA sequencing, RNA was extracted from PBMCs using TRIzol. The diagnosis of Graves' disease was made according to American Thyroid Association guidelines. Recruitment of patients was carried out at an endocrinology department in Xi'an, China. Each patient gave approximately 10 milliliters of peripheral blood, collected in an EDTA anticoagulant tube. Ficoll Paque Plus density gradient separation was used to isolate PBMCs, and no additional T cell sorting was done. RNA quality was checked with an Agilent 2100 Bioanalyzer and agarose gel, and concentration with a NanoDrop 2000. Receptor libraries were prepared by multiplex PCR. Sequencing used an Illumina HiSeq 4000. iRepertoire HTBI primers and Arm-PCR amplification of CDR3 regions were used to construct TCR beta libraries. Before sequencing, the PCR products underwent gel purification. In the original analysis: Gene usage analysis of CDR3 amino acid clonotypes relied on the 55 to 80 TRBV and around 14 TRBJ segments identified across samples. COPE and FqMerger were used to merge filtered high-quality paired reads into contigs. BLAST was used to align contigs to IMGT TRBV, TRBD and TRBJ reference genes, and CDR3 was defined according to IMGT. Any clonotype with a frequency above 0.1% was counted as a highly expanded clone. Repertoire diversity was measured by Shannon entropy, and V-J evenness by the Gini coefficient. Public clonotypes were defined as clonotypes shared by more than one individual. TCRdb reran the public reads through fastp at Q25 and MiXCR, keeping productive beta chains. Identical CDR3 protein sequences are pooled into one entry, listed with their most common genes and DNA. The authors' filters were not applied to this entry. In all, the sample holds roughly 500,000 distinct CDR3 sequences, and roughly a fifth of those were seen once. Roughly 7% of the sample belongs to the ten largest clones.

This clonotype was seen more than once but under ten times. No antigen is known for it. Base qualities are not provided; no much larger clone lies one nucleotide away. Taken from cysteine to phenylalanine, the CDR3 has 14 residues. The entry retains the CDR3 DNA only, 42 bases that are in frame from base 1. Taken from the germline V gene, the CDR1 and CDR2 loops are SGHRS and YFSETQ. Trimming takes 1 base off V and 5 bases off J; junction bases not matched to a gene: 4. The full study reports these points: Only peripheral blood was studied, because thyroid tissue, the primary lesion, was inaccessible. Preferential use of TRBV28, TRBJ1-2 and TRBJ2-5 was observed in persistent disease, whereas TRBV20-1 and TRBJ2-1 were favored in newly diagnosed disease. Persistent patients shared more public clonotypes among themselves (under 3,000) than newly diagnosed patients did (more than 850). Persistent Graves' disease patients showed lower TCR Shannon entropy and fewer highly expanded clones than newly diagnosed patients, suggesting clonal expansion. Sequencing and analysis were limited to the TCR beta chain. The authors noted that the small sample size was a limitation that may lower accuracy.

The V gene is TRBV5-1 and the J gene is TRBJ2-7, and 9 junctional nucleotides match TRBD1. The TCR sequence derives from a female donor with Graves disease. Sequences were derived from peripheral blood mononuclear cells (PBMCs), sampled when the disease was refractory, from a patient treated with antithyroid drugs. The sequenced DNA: TGCGCCAGCAGCTTGAGGGACAGGGTGAACGAGCAGTACTTC. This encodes CASSLRDRVNEQYF.